These T cell receptor beta chains were read from a single sample in a study of response to subunit inactivated influenza vaccine. One entry per CDR3 protein results from TCRdb running MiXCR on the RT-PCR reads. The table shows about 800,000 distinct CDR3 sequences, with 21% occurring only once. This specimen consisted of PBMCs from blood, obtained around 5 days after vaccination. The receptor source for this set is a man aged 45-60 years who received an inactivated influenza vaccine. Each CDR3 is given with its conserved first and last residue. D genes are given only for firm matches. Expanded clones get a size class; other rows say once, few or many, or leave the size out.

v_call: TRBV7-9
d_call: TRBD1
j_call: TRBJ2-7
clone_size: few
cdr3_aa: CASSDAGTGDDEQYF
cdr3_nt: TGTGCCAGCAGCGATGCCGGGACAGGGGATGACGAGCAGTACTTC

v_call: TRBV7-9
d_call: TRBD2
j_call: TRBJ2-3
clone_size: few
cdr3_aa: CASSYTSGTTDTQYF
cdr3_nt: TGTGCCAGCAGCTACACTAGCGGGACCACGGATACGCAGTATTTT

v_call: TRBV20-1
d_call: -
j_call: TRBJ2-2
clone_size: -
cdr3_aa: CSARGHGPGELFF
cdr3_nt: TGCAGTGCTAGGGGGCACGGCCCCGGGGAGCTGTTTTTT

v_call: TRBV29-1
d_call: -
j_call: TRBJ1-1
clone_size: few
cdr3_aa: CSALGAANTEAFF
cdr3_nt: TGCAGCGCCCTAGGGGCGGCAAACACTGAAGCTTTCTTT

v_call: TRBV5-4
d_call: -
j_call: TRBJ2-3
clone_size: few
cdr3_aa: CASSLAEVAYTDTQYF
cdr3_nt: TGTGCCAGCAGCTTGGCCGAGGTAGCTTACACAGATACGCAGTATTTT

v_call: TRBV7-2
d_call: TRBD1
j_call: TRBJ2-7
clone_size: few
cdr3_aa: CASSPYPRTGSYEQYF
cdr3_nt: TGTGCCAGCAGCCCATACCCGAGGACAGGGTCCTACGAGCAGTACTTC

v_call: TRBV5-8
d_call: -
j_call: TRBJ1-2
clone_size: few
cdr3_aa: CASSFVRDGGYTF
cdr3_nt: TGTGCCAGCAGCTTTGTCAGGGATGGCGGCTACACCTTC

v_call: TRBV15
d_call: TRBD1
j_call: TRBJ2-3
clone_size: -
cdr3_aa: CATSRGQGSDTQYF
cdr3_nt: TGTGCCACCAGCCGGGGACAGGGATCGGATACGCAGTATTTT

v_call: TRBV5-1
d_call: -
j_call: TRBJ1-5
clone_size: -
cdr3_aa: CASSPGLQDQPQHF
cdr3_nt: TGCGCCAGCAGCCCGGGATTACAGGATCAGCCCCAGCATTTT

v_call: TRBV7-2
d_call: -
j_call: TRBJ2-7
clone_size: -
cdr3_aa: CASSLMTPYEQYF
cdr3_nt: TGTGCCAGCAGCTTAATGACTCCCTACGAGCAGTACTTC

v_call: TRBV24-1
d_call: -
j_call: TRBJ2-7
clone_size: few
cdr3_aa: CATNKDFAAYEQYF
cdr3_nt: TGTGCCACCAATAAGGACTTTGCGGCCTACGAGCAGTACTTC

v_call: TRBV29-1
d_call: TRBD1
j_call: TRBJ1-1
clone_size: few
cdr3_aa: CSVTTGALNTEAFF
cdr3_nt: TGCAGCGTGACTACAGGGGCCCTGAACACTGAAGCTTTCTTT

v_call: TRBV7-2
d_call: -
j_call: TRBJ2-7
clone_size: few
cdr3_aa: CASSIGGRSAYEQYF
cdr3_nt: TGTGCCAGCAGCATCGGGGGTCGGTCGGCCTACGAGCAGTACTTC

v_call: TRBV4-3
d_call: -
j_call: TRBJ2-1
clone_size: few
cdr3_aa: CASSQDSDKLSEQFF
cdr3_nt: TGCGCCAGCAGCCAAGATTCGGACAAACTATCTGAGCAGTTCTTC

v_call: TRBV28
d_call: -
j_call: TRBJ2-3
clone_size: -
cdr3_aa: CASESGARTDTQYF
cdr3_nt: TGTGCCAGCGAGTCCGGGGCGAGAACAGATACGCAGTATTTT

v_call: TRBV12-3/TRBV12-4
d_call: TRBD1
j_call: TRBJ2-7
clone_size: few
cdr3_aa: CASSLLVGTETHEQYF
cdr3_nt: TGTGCCAGCAGTTTACTGGTGGGGACAGAGACCCACGAGCAGTACTTC

v_call: TRBV5-1
d_call: -
j_call: TRBJ1-2
clone_size: -
cdr3_aa: CASSQGTLGVNYGYTF
cdr3_nt: TGCGCCAGCAGCCAAGGGACATTGGGGGTTAACTATGGCTACACCTTC

v_call: TRBV4-2
d_call: TRBD2
j_call: TRBJ2-5
clone_size: few
cdr3_aa: CASSQELAGQETQYF
cdr3_nt: TGTGCCAGCAGCCAAGAATTAGCGGGGCAAGAGACCCAGTACTTC

v_call: TRBV12-3/TRBV12-4
d_call: -
j_call: TRBJ1-4
clone_size: few
cdr3_aa: CASSFGGGENEKLFF
cdr3_nt: TGTGCCAGCAGTTTTGGGGGGGGCGAAAATGAAAAACTGTTTTTT

v_call: TRBV12-3/TRBV12-4
d_call: TRBD2
j_call: TRBJ2-1
clone_size: -
cdr3_aa: CASTSSGGYNEQFF
cdr3_nt: TGTGCCAGCACCAGCAGCGGGGGCTACAATGAGCAGTTCTTC

v_call: TRBV12-3/TRBV12-4
d_call: -
j_call: TRBJ2-2
clone_size: few
cdr3_aa: CASSLSPDSGTGELFF
cdr3_nt: TGTGCCAGCAGTTTATCCCCGGATTCGGGCACCGGGGAGCTGTTTTTT

v_call: TRBV2
d_call: -
j_call: TRBJ2-7
clone_size: few
cdr3_aa: CASWGIDYEQYF
cdr3_nt: TGTGCCAGCTGGGGAATCGATTACGAGCAGTACTTC

v_call: TRBV5-1
d_call: -
j_call: TRBJ1-1
clone_size: -
cdr3_aa: CASSLEAGRRVEAFF
cdr3_nt: TGCGCCAGCAGCTTGGAGGCAGGGAGAAGGGTTGAAGCTTTCTTT

v_call: TRBV7-3
d_call: -
j_call: TRBJ2-1
clone_size: few
cdr3_aa: CASSLRVGVPYNEQFF
cdr3_nt: TGTGCCAGCAGCTTGAGGGTAGGAGTGCCGTACAATGAGCAGTTCTTC